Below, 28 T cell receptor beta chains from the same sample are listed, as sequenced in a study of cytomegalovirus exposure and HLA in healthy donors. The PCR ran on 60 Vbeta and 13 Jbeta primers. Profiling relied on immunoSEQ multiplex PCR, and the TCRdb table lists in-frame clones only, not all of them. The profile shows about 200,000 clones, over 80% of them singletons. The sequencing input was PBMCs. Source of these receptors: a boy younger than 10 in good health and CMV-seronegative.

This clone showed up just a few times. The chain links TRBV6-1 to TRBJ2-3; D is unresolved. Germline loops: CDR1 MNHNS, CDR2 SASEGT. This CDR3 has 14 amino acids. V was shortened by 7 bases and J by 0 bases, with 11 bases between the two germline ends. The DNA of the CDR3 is TGTGCCAGCACTAGAGCCCCTAGCACAGATACGCAGTATTTT. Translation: CASTRAPSTDTQYF.

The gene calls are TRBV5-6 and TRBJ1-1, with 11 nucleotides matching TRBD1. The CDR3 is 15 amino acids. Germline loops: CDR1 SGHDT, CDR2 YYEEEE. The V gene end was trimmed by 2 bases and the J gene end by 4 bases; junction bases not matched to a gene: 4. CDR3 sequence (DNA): TGTGCCAGCAGCTTTGGGACAGGGGGAGGCACTGAAGCTTTCTTT. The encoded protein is CASSFGTGGGTEAFF.

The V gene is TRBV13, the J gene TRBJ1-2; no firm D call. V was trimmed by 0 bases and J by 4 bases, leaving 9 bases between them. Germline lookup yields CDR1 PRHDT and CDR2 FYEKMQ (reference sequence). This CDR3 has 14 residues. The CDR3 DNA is TGTGCCAGCAGCTTAGGCCGAAGAGGCTATGGCTACACCTTC. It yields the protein CASSLGRRGYGYTF.

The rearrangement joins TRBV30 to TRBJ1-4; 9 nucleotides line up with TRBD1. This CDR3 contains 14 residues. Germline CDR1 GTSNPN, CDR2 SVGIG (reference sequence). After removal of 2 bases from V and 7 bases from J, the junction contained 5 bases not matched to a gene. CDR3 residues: CAWSRPGQGEKLFF. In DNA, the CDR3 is TGTGCCTGGAGTAGACCGGGACAGGGTGAAAAACTGTTTTTT.

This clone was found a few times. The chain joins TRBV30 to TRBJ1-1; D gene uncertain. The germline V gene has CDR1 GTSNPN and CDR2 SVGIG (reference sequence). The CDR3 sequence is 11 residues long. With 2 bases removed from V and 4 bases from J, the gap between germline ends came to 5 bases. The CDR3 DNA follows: TGTGCCTGGAGTTTCGGCACTGAAGCTTTCTTT. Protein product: CAWSFGTEAFF.

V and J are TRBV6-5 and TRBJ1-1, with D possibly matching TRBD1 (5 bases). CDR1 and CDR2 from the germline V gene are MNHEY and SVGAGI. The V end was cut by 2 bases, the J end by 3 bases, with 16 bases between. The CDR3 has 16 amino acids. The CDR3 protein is CASSYELGSGDTEAFF. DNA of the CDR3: TGTGCCAGCAGTTACGAATTAGGATCGGGGGACACTGAAGCTTTCTTT.

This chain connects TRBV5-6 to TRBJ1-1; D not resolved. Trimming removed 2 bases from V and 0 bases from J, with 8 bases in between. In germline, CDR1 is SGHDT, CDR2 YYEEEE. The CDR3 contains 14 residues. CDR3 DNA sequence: TGTGCCAGCAGCTTAGGCAGCGTGAACACTGAAGCTTTCTTT. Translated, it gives CASSLGSVNTEAFF.

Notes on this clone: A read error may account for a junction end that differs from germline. The CDR3: CSSTPGGNTIYF. CDR3 nucleotides: TGTTCCAGCACCCCCGGGGGAAACACCATATATTTT. The chain links TRBV7-9 to TRBJ1-3; D call uncertain. The CDR3 contains 12 residues. Germline V gene data show CDR1 as SEHNR and CDR2 as FQNEAQ (reference sequence).

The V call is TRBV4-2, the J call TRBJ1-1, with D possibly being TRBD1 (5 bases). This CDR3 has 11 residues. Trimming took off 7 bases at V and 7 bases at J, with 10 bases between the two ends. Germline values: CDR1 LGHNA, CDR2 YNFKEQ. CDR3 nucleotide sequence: TGTGCCAGCAAAGGGGAGGATGAAGCTTTCTTT. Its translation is CASKGEDEAFF.

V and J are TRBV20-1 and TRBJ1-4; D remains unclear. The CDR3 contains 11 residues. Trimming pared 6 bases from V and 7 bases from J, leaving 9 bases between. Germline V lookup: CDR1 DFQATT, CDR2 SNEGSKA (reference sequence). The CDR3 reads CSAGRSEKLFF. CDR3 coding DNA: TGCAGTGCCGGGAGGTCTGAAAAACTGTTTTTT.

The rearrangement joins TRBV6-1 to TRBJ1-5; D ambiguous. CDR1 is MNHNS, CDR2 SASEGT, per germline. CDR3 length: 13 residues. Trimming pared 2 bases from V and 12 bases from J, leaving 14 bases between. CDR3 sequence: CASSESPGRVQHF. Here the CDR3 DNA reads TGTGCCAGCAGTGAATCCCCGGGGAGGGTCCAGCATTTT.

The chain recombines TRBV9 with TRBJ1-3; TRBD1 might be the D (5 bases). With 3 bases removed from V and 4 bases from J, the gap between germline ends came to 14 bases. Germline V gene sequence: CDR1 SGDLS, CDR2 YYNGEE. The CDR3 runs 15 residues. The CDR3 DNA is TGTGCCAGCAGCGCCCAGGGAGGTATCGGAAACACCATATATTTT. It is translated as CASSAQGGIGNTIYF. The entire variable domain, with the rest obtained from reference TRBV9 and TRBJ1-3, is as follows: DSGVTQTPKHLITATGQRVTLRCSPRSGDLSVYWYQQSLDQGLQFLIQYYNGEERAKGNILERFSAQQFPDLHSELNLSSLELGDSALYFCASSAQGGIGNTIYFGEGSWLTVV.

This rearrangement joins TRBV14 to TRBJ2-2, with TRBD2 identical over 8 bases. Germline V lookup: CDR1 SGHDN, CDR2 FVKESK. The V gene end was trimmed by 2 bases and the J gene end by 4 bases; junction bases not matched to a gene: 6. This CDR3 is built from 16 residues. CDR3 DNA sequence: TGTGCCAGCAGCCAAAATATCGGACTAGCCACCGGGGAGCTGTTTTTT. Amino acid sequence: CASSQNIGLATGELFF. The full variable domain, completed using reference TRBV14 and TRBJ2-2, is EAGVTQFPSHSVIEKGQTVTLRCDPISGHDNLYWYRRVMGKEIKFLLHFVKESKQDESGMPNNRFLAERTGGTYSTLKVQPAELEDSGVYFCASSQNIGLATGELFFGEGSRLTVL.

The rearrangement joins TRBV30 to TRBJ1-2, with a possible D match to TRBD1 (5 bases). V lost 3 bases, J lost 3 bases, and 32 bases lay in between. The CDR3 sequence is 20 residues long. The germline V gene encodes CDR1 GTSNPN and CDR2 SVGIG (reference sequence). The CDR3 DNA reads TGTGCCTGGAGCGATAAGCCTCGCTGGCTAACAACAGGCTTGGACTATGGCTACACCTTC. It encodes CAWSDKPRWLTTGLDYGYTF.

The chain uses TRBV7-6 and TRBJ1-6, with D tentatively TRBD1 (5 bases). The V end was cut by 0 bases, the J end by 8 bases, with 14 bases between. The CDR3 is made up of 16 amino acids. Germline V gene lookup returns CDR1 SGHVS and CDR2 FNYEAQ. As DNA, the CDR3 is TGTGCCAGCAGCTTAGCGGGGGGGTGGGGGGATTCACCCCTCCACTTT. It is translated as CASSLAGGWGDSPLHF.

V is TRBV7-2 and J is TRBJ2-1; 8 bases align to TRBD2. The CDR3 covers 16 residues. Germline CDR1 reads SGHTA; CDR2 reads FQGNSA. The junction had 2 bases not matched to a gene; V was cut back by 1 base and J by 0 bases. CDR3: CASSLEGTSSYNEQFF. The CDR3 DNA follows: TGTGCCAGCAGCTTAGAGGGGACTAGCTCCTACAATGAGCAGTTCTTC.

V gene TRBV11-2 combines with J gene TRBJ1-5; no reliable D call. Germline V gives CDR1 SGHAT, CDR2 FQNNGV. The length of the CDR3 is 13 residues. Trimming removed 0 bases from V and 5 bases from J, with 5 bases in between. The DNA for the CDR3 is TGTGCCAGCAGCTTAGAGGGAGATCAGCCCCAGCATTTT. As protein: CASSLEGDQPQHF.

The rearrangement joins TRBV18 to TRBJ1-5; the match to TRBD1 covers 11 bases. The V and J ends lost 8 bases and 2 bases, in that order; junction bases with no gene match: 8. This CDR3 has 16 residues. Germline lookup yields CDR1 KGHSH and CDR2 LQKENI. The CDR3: CASRGQGASGNQPQHF. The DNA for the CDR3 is TGTGCCAGCCGCGGACAGGGGGCTTCGGGCAATCAGCCCCAGCATTTT.

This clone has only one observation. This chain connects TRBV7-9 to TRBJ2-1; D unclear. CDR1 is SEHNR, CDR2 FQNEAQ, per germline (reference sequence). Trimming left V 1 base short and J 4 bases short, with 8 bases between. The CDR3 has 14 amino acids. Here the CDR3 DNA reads TGTGCCAGCAGCTTAGGAAGCGAATACAATGAGCAGTTCTTC. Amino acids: CASSLGSEYNEQFF.

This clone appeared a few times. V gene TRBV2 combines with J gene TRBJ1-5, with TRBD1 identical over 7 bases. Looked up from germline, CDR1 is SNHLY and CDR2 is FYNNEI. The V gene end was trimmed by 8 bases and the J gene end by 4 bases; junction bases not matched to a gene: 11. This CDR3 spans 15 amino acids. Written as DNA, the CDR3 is TGTGCCAGCCAGACAGGGAGCGCTTGGAATCAGCCCCAGCATTTT. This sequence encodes CASQTGSAWNQPQHF.

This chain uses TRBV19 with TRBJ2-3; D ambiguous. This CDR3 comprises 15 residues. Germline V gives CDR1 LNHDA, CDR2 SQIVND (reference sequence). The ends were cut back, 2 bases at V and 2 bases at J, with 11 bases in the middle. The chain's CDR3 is CASSITDGLTDTQYF. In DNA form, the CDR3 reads TGTGCCAGTAGTATAACAGACGGTCTCACAGATACGCAGTATTTT.

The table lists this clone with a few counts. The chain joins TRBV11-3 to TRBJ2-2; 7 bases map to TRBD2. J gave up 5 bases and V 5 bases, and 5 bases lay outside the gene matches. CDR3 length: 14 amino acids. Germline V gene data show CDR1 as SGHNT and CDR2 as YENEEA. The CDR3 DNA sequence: TGTGCCAGCAGCCGGACTAGAGGGACCGGGGAGCTGTTTTTT. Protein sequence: CASSRTRGTGELFF.

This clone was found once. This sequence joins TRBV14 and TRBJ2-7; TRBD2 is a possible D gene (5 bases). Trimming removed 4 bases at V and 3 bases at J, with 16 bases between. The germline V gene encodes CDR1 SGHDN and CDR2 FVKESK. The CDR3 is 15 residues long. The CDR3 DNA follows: TGTGCCAGCAGCCGTAGCTTGGGAGAGAGCTACGAGCAGTACTTC. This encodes CASSRSLGESYEQYF.

The CDR3 bases are TGTGCCAGCTCACCACCGCTCGATCGGACAGCCTATGGCTACACCTTC. It yields the protein CASSPPLDRTAYGYTF. The gene calls are TRBV18 and TRBJ1-2, with D perhaps matching TRBD1 (6 bases). This CDR3 comprises 16 residues. Germline loops: CDR1 KGHSH, CDR2 LQKENI. V lost 0 bases, J lost 4 bases, and 15 bases lay in between.

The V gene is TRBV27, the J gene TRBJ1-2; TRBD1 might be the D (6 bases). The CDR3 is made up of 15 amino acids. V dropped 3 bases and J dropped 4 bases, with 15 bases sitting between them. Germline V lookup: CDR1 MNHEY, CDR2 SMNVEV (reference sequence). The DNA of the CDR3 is TGTGCCAGCAGTTTGGTACAGGGAGATTTCTATGGCTACACCTTC. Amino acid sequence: CASSLVQGDFYGYTF.

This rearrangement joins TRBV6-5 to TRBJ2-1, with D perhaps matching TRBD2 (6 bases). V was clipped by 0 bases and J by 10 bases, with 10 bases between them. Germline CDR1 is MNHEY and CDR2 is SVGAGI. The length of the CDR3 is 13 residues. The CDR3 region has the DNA TGTGCCAGCAGTTACTCGTCGGGGGTAGAGCAGTTCTTC. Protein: CASSYSSGVEQFF.

The CDR3 protein is CASSGTGNEKLFF. CDR3 nucleotide sequence: TGTGCCAGCAGTGGGACGGGGAATGAAAAACTGTTTTTT. V usage is TRBV25-1 and J usage is TRBJ1-4; D call uncertain. The CDR3 is 13 residues long. The germline CDR1 and CDR2 sequences are MGHDK and SYGVNS. Trimming pared 4 bases from V and 5 bases from J, leaving 8 bases between.

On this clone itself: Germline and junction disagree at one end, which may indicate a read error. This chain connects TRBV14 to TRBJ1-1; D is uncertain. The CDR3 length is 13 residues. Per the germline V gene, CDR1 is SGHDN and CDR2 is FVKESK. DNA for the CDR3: TGTGCCAGCAGCCAAGATTACGTGACTGAAGCTTTTTTT. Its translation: CASSQDYVTEAFF.